What follows are 17 T cell receptor beta chains derived from one specimen sequenced in a study of T cells in Graves' hyperthyroidism and ophthalmopathy. Amplification yielded TCR beta CDR3 regions, with RNA transcripts as the source. A set of HTBI primers served as the primers for a first-round RT-PCR of the TCR CDR3. MiXCR, applied by TCRdb to the multiplex PCR reads, yields one record per CDR3 protein. The data contain more than 350,000 distinct CDR3 sequences, approximately 14% of them seen just once; the ten biggest clones take up about 20%. The sequenced sample consisted of blood. The receptors come from a woman aged 25-40 years with Graves' ophthalmopathy.

On this clonotype itself: A single base separates this from a much larger clone, so it may be a read error. CDR3 loop: CASGTAAQSPTYNEQFF. CDR3 bases: TGTGCCAGCGGAACCGCCGCGCAATCACCGACCTACAATGAGCAGTTCTTC. This chain links TRBV28 with TRBJ2-1; D unresolved. CDR1 MDHEN and CDR2 SYDVKM come from the germline V gene. The CDR3 length is 17 residues. V shed 8 bases and J shed 2 bases, with 22 bases lying between them. Using reference TRBV28 and TRBJ2-1 for the parts outside the CDR3, the full variable domain is DVKVTQSSRYLVKRTGEKVFLECVQDMDHENMFWYRQDPGLGLRLIYFSYDVKMKEKGDIPEGYSVSREKKERFSLILESASTNQTSMYLCASGTAAQSPTYNEQFFGPGTRLTVL.

This clonotype was detected ten times or more. The chain employs TRBV3-1 and TRBJ1-2, with D perhaps TRBD1 (6 bases). CDR1 LGHDT and CDR2 YNNKEL come from the germline V gene (reference sequence). CDR3 length: 14 amino acids. Trimming removed 4 bases at V and 7 bases at J, with 16 bases between. CDR3 region: CASSPEGGRGGYTF. CDR3 coding DNA: TGTGCCAGCAGCCCAGAGGGGGGAAGAGGTGGCTACACCTTC. Filled out from reference TRBV3-1 and TRBJ1-2, the complete variable domain reads DTAVSQTPKYLVTQMGNDKSIKCEQNLGHDTMYWYKQDSKKFLKIMFSYNNKELIINETVPNRFSPKSPDKAHLNLHINSLELGDSAVYFCASSPEGGRGGYTFGSGTRLTVV.

The table lists this clonotype with many counts. The chain uses TRBV20-1 and TRBJ2-7, with D tentatively TRBD1 or TRBD2 (6 bases each). The germline V and J ends were trimmed by 0 bases and 3 bases, with 12 bases remaining between them. CDR3 length: 14 amino acids. Per the germline V gene, CDR1 is DFQATT and CDR2 is SNEGSKA (reference sequence). Here the CDR3 DNA reads TGCAGTGCTAGAGATCTGGGGGGCCACTACGAGCAGTACTTC. This sequence encodes CSARDLGGHYEQYF.

This clonotype came up many times. J is TRBJ1-5 and V is TRBV6-1; no definite D call. V was clipped by 5 bases and J by 3 bases, with 14 bases between them. The CDR3 spans 15 residues. CDR1 and CDR2 (germline): MNHNS, SASEGT. The CDR3 DNA reads TGTGCCAGCAGTCCCGGGCCCCAAGACAATCAGCCCCAGCATTTT. Encoded protein: CASSPGPQDNQPQHF.

V and J are TRBV5-6 and TRBJ1-5, with D possibly being TRBD1 (5 bases). Between the trimmed V and J ends, which lost 0 bases and 0 bases, there was a span of 13 bases. CDR3 length: 17 residues. Germline V gene data show CDR1 as SGHDT and CDR2 as YYEEEE. The CDR3 spells CASSLGRVGYSNQPQHF. The CDR3 DNA sequence: TGTGCCAGCAGCTTGGGCAGGGTAGGTTATAGCAATCAGCCCCAGCATTTT. Full variable domain (rest looked up from reference TRBV5-6 and TRBJ1-5): DAGVTQSPTHLIKTRGQQVTLRCSPKSGHDTVSWYQQALGQGPQFIFQYYEEEERQRGNFPDRFSGHQFPNYSSELNVNALLLGDSALYLCASSLGRVGYSNQPQHFGDGTRLSIL.

The rearrangement uses TRBV6-5 and TRBJ1-1, with D perhaps TRBD1 (5 bases). V lost 0 bases to trimming and J lost 0 bases, with 8 bases between them. This CDR3 is built from 15 residues. The germline gives CDR1 MNHEY, CDR2 SVGAGI. CDR3 bases: TGTGCCAGCAGTTACTCCGACAGATTGAACACTGAAGCTTTCTTT. Its protein product is CASSYSDRLNTEAFF.

At least ten counts were recorded for this clonotype. The chain combines TRBV30 with TRBJ1-2; D perhaps matches TRBD1 (5 bases). V lost 0 bases and J 8 bases, leaving 22 bases between the germline ends. From germline, CDR1 is GTSNPN and CDR2 SVGIG (reference sequence). This CDR3 spans 16 amino acids. CDR3 sequence: CAWSVRRDFGYGGYTF. The DNA for the CDR3 is TGTGCCTGGAGTGTCCGCCGGGACTTTGGGTATGGAGGCTACACCTTC.

The table lists this clonotype with many counts. The CDR3 DNA is TGTGCCAGCAGTCGGACAGGGCTCAACGGGGAGCTGTTTTTT. Its protein product is CASSRTGLNGELFF. The chain joins TRBV12-3 or TRBV12-4 to TRBJ2-2, with 8 bases lining up with TRBD1. Trimming cost V 5 bases and J 7 bases; bases outside gene matches: 6. There are 14 residues in the CDR3.

A note on this clonotype: Sequence at one end of the junction differs from germline and may be a read error. V gene TRBV11-2 combines with J gene TRBJ2-5, with D perhaps given as TRBD1 or TRBD2 (5 bases each). The germline V gene has CDR1 SGHAT and CDR2 FQNNGV. This CDR3 has 17 amino acids. CDR3 nucleotide sequence: TGTGCCAGCAGCTCATTTTACCCCCCGGGACGCCAAGACACCCAGTACTTC. The encoded protein is CASSSFYPPGRQDTQYF.

About this clonotype: Given a much more abundant clone one base away, this may be a read error. The chain links TRBV20-1 to TRBJ1-6, with D possibly matching TRBD1 (5 bases). V was cut by 4 bases and J by 2 bases, with 15 bases left in between. The CDR3 sequence is 16 residues long. The germline V gene encodes CDR1 DFQATT and CDR2 SNEGSKA (reference sequence). The CDR3 DNA follows: TGCAGTGCTACCGGATACGGGACGGCCTATAATTCACCCCTCCACTTT. It is translated as CSATGYGTAYNSPLHF.

The chain has TRBV19 and TRBJ2-7; the D gene is possibly TRBD2 (6 bases). CDR1 LNHDA and CDR2 SQIVND come from the germline V gene (reference sequence). The CDR3 runs 14 residues. Trimming cost V 5 bases and J 0 bases, with 11 bases left between them. The CDR3 is CASSGLRGSYEQYF. CDR3 coding DNA: TGTGCCAGTAGTGGGTTGCGGGGCTCCTACGAGCAGTACTTC.

Ten or more counts support this clonotype. The chain links TRBV28 to TRBJ1-5; possible D gene TRBD1, 6 bases. The CDR3 spans 16 residues. Trimming cost V 6 bases and J 1 base, with 16 bases left between them. Germline CDR1 is MDHEN and CDR2 is SYDVKM. This CDR3 is CASRTYREGSNQPQHF. The CDR3 coding sequence is TGTGCCAGCAGGACCTACAGGGAAGGAAGCAATCAGCCCCAGCATTTT.

This clonotype was counted many times. The chain has TRBV7-2 and TRBJ1-1; a possible D gene is TRBD1 (6 bases). The V gene's germline CDR1 is SGHTA and CDR2 FQGNSA. V shed 1 base and J shed 6 bases, with 12 bases lying between them. The CDR3 is 14 residues long. In DNA form, the CDR3 reads TGTGCCAGCAGCTTAGGACGCAGGGGCGCTGAAGCTTTCTTT. It translates to CASSLGRRGAEAFF.

This clonotype was observed at least ten times. The gene calls are TRBV20-1 and TRBJ2-3; D gene uncertain. CDR3 length: 13 residues. Germline values: CDR1 DFQATT, CDR2 SNEGSKA (reference sequence). Trimming took off 5 bases at V and 1 base at J, with 10 bases between the two ends. Here the CDR3 reads CSADWVGTDTQYF. CDR3 nucleotide sequence: TGCAGTGCTGATTGGGTCGGCACAGATACGCAGTATTTT.

The sample holds many counts of this clonotype. The rearrangement joins TRBV7-9 to TRBJ2-3; 7 bases line up with TRBD1. Looked up from germline, CDR1 is SEHNR and CDR2 is FQNEAQ (reference sequence). The CDR3 length is 16 residues. Germline trimming cut 5 bases from V and 1 base from J; bases unmatched to any gene: 9. The CDR3 reads CASSPDRVRGTDTQYF. DNA for the CDR3: TGTGCCAGCAGCCCCGACAGGGTTCGTGGCACAGATACGCAGTATTTT.

This clonotype was recorded many times. This chain joins TRBV6-1 and TRBJ1-1, with D hard to call. This CDR3 spans 15 amino acids. Per the germline V gene, CDR1 is MNHNS and CDR2 is SASEGT. Between the trimmed V and J ends, which lost 2 bases and 1 base, there was a span of 11 bases. CDR3: CASSENAVGNTEAFF. CDR3 nucleotide sequence: TGTGCCAGCAGTGAAAACGCGGTGGGGAACACTGAAGCTTTCTTT.

Ten or more counts support this clonotype. The chain combines TRBV12-3 or TRBV12-4 with TRBJ2-2; 11 nucleotides agree with TRBD2. CDR3 length: 21 residues. V shed 6 bases and J 0 bases; nucleotides not matched to a gene: 18. Here the CDR3 reads CASSRSKPGLAVPTNTGELFF. The DNA of the CDR3 is TGTGCCAGCAGCCGATCAAAACCGGGACTAGCGGTTCCCACGAACACCGGGGAGCTGTTTTTT.